These 2 T cell receptor beta chains came from one sample sequenced in a study of control samples from healthy donors and cancer patients. Repertoires were generated with immunoSEQ multiplex PCR, while TCRdb's copy carries only in-frame clones and drops some. The sample includes fewer than 40,000 clones, approximately 94% of them seen just once. Sequencing was performed on PBMCs. The origin of the receptors is a middle-aged man with colorectal cancer.

The chain couples TRBV29-1 to TRBJ2-5; 9 bases map to TRBD1. CDR3 length: 13 residues. V dropped 2 bases and J dropped 4; count of bases not matched to a gene: 2. The V gene's germline CDR1 is SQVTM and CDR2 ANQGSEA. The CDR3 DNA sequence: TGCAGCGTTGAAAGGGACAGGGCAGAGACCCAGTACTTC. This sequence encodes CSVERDRAETQYF.

J is TRBJ1-3 and V is TRBV15; 7 bases fit TRBD1. The ends lost 1 base at V and 0 bases at J; junction bases unmatched: 9. This CDR3 is 18 amino acids long. Germline CDR1 LNHNV, CDR2 YYDKDF (reference sequence). In nucleotides, the CDR3 is TGTGCCACCAGCAGAGGGGAGACAGGGACCCCCTCTGGAAACACCATATATTTT. Its protein is CATSRGETGTPSGNTIYF. The full variable domain, in which reference TRBV15 and TRBJ1-3 provide the parts outside the CDR3, is DAMVIQNPRYQVTQFGKPVTLSCSQTLNHNVMYWYQQKSSQAPKLLFHYYDKDFNNEADTPDNFQSRRPNTSFCFLDIRSPGLGDTAMYLCATSRGETGTPSGNTIYFGEGSWLTVV.